These T cell receptor beta chains were read from a single sample in a study of blood T cells in healthy people across ages. A single record per CDR3 protein comes from TCRdb applying MiXCR to the 5' RACE reads. This sample has some 1.6 million distinct CDR3 sequences, with roughly a third found just once. Sequences were obtained from blood. Receptors originate from a woman aged 25 to 39 in good health. Both conserved end residues are part of each CDR3. Fields, in order: J gene, V gene, clone size, D gene, CDR3 protein, CDR3 DNA. A D gene is named only where the DNA matches it firmly. A clone size is listed for some rows: how often the clone was seen (once, few, many), or a class if it is expanded.

TRBJ2-5 | TRBV20-1 | few | NA | CSARAAYQETQYF | TGCAGTGCTAGGGCCGCCTACCAAGAGACCCAGTACTTC
TRBJ2-1 | TRBV4-1 | NA | NA | CASSPILKRGHNEQFF | TGCGCCAGCAGCCCCATCTTAAAGAGGGGACACAATGAGCAGTTCTTC
TRBJ1-2 | TRBV30 | few | TRBD1 | CAWSFLTGRGYTF | TGTGCCTGGAGTTTCTTGACAGGGCGAGGCTACACCTTC
TRBJ2-3 | TRBV9 | NA | TRBD1 | CASSGGQQQGDTQYF | TGTGCCAGCAGCGGGGGACAGCAGCAGGGGGATACGCAGTATTTT
TRBJ2-7 | TRBV7-6 | many | NA | CASSLSRAGWYEQYF | TGTGCCAGCAGCCTATCCCGCGCGGGTTGGTACGAGCAGTACTTC
TRBJ1-2 | TRBV5-5 | few | NA | CASSLDFWGAQGYTF | TGTGCCAGCAGCTTGGATTTCTGGGGGGCGCAAGGCTACACCTTC
TRBJ2-1 | TRBV6-6 | few | TRBD2 | CASSPLAGSIYEQFF | TGTGCCAGCAGTCCCTTAGCGGGAAGTATATATGAGCAGTTCTTC
TRBJ1-3 | TRBV10-3 | few | NA | CAITGALGETIYF | TGTGCCATCACGGGGGCGCTTGGGGAAACCATATATTTT
TRBJ2-7 | TRBV4-1 | many | TRBD1 | CASSQPQGEQYF | TGCGCCAGCAGCCAACCACAGGGGGAGCAGTACTTC
TRBJ2-5 | TRBV7-2 | few | TRBD2 | CASSMTSVRQETQYF | TGTGCCAGCAGCATGACTAGCGTCAGACAAGAGACCCAGTACTTC
TRBJ2-5 | TRBV9 | NA | NA | CASSVGEEQETQYF | TGTGCCAGCAGCGTAGGAGAAGAACAAGAGACCCAGTACTTC
TRBJ1-1 | TRBV7-9 | few | NA | CASSPAREAFF | TGTGCCAGCAGCCCGGCCCGGGAAGCTTTCTTT
TRBJ2-3 | TRBV12-3/TRBV12-4 | NA | TRBD2 | CASSPRAGGLADTQYF | TGTGCCAGCAGTCCCCGAGCGGGGGGGCTCGCAGATACGCAGTATTTT
TRBJ2-1 | TRBV15 | many | NA | CATSPPPSDYNEQFF | TGTGCCACCAGCCCCCCCCCTAGTGATTACAATGAGCAGTTCTTC
TRBJ2-3 | TRBV7-8 | NA | NA | CASSWRFEADTQYF | TGTGCCAGCAGCTGGCGATTCGAGGCAGATACGCAGTATTTT
TRBJ1-2 | TRBV3-1 | NA | NA | CASSSKPSVYGYTF | TGTGCCAGCAGCTCCAAGCCGTCAGTTTATGGCTACACCTTC
TRBJ2-7 | TRBV2 | NA | TRBD2 | CASSEWTGGVDEQYF | TGTGCCAGCAGTGAGTGGACGGGAGGTGTCGACGAGCAGTACTTC
TRBJ2-3 | TRBV4-1 | few | NA | CASRGSSADTDTQYF | TGCGCCAGCAGAGGTTCTAGCGCAGACACAGATACGCAGTATTTT
TRBJ1-1 | TRBV6-1 | NA | NA | CASIAVVNTEAFF | TGTGCCAGTATCGCAGTTGTGAACACTGAAGCTTTCTTT
TRBJ2-7 | TRBV20-1 | NA | NA | CSALRMQGIYEQYF | TGCAGTGCTCTTCGGATGCAGGGCATCTACGAGCAGTACTTC
TRBJ2-1 | TRBV24-1 | few | NA | CATSDKGGDNEQFF | TGTGCCACCAGTGATAAGGGGGGGGACAATGAGCAGTTCTTC
TRBJ1-5 | TRBV6-1 | few | NA | CASSEFRYSNQPQHF | TGTGCCAGCAGTGAATTCCGCTATAGCAATCAGCCCCAGCATTTT
TRBJ2-1 | TRBV29-1 | many | NA | CSVELIDSNNEQFF | TGCAGCGTTGAACTTATAGACAGTAACAATGAGCAGTTCTTC
TRBJ2-7 | TRBV5-1 | few | TRBD2 | CASRLAGGPIDSTYEQYF | TGCGCCAGCAGGCTAGCGGGAGGGCCTATCGATTCAACCTACGAGCAGTACTTC
TRBJ2-7 | TRBV12-3/TRBV12-4 | many | TRBD2 | CASSLEGLADYEQYF | TGTGCCAGCAGTTTAGAGGGACTAGCGGACTACGAGCAGTACTTC
TRBJ1-4 | TRBV10-2 | NA | NA | CASSESRRVYEKLFF | TGCGCCAGCAGTGAGTCGCGGAGGGTGTATGAAAAACTGTTTTTT
TRBJ1-4 | TRBV20-1 | NA | NA | CSASGPEDEKLFF | TGCAGTGCATCCGGGCCCGAGGATGAAAAACTGTTTTTT
TRBJ1-1 | TRBV20-1 | NA | NA | CSARVMGNAEAFF | TGCAGTGCTCGGGTGATGGGGAACGCTGAAGCTTTCTTT
TRBJ2-7 | TRBV27 | NA | NA | CASSLFTGTAYEQYF | TGTGCCAGCAGTTTGTTCACAGGGACTGCCTACGAGCAGTACTTC
TRBJ2-1 | TRBV4-1 | few | NA | CASSQRPQGYNEQFF | TGCGCCAGCAGCCAACGTCCCCAGGGATACAATGAGCAGTTCTTC
TRBJ1-6 | TRBV29-1 | few | NA | CSVSLEDNSPLHF | TGCAGCGTGAGCCTGGAGGATAATTCACCCCTCCACTTT
TRBJ2-7 | TRBV28 | few | NA | CASSFGGRDTTYEQYF | TGTGCCAGCAGTTTTGGGGGTCGGGACACTACCTACGAGCAGTACTTC
TRBJ2-1 | TRBV28 | few | NA | CASRPRGATYNEQFF | TGTGCCAGCAGGCCTCGGGGGGCCACCTACAATGAGCAGTTCTTC